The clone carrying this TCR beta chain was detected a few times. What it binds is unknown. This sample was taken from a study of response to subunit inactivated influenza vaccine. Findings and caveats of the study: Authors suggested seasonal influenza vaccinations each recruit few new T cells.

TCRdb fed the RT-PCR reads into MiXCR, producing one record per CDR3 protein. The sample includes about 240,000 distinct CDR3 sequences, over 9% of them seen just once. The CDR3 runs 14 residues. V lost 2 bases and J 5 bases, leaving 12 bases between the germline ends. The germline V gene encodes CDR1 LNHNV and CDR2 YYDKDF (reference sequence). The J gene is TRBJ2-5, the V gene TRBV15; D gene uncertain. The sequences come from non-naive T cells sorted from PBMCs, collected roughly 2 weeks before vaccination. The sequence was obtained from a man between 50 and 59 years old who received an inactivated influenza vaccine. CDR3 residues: CATSRYGRVETQYF. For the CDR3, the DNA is TGTGCCACCAGCAGATACGGACGGGTGGAGACCCAGTACTTC.